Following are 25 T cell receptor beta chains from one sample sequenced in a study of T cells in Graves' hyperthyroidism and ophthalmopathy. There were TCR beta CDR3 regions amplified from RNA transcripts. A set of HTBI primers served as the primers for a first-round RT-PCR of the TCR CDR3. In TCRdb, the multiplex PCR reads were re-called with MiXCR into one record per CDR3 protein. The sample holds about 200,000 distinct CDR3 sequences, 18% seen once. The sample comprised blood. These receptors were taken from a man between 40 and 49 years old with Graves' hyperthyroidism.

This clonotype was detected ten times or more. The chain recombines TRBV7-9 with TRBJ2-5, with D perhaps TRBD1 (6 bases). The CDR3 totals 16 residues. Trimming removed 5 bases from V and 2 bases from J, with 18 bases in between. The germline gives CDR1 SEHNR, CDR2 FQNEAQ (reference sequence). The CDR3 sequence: CASSPGGDTSQETQYF. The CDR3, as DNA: TGTGCCAGCAGCCCAGGTGGGGACACGTCTCAAGAGACCCAGTACTTC.

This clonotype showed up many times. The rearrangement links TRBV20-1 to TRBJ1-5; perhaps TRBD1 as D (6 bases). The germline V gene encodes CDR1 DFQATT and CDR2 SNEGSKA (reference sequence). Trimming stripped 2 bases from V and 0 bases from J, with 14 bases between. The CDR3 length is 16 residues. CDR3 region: CSARTGADYSNQPQHF. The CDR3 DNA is TGCAGTGCTAGAACGGGGGCAGATTATAGCAATCAGCCCCAGCATTTT.

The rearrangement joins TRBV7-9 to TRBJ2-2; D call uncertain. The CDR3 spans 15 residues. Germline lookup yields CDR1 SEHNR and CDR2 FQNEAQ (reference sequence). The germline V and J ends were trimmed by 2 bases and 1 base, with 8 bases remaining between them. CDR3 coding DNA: TGTGCCAGCAGCTTATCGGCAGGGAACACCGGGGAGCTGTTTTTT. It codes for CASSLSAGNTGELFF.

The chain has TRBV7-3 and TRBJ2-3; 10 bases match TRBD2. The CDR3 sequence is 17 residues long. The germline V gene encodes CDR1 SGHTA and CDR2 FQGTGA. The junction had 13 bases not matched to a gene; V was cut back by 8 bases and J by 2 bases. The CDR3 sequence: CASSPNLAGGSTDTQYF. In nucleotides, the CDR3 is TGTGCCAGCTCACCAAACTTAGCGGGGGGCTCCACAGATACGCAGTATTTT.

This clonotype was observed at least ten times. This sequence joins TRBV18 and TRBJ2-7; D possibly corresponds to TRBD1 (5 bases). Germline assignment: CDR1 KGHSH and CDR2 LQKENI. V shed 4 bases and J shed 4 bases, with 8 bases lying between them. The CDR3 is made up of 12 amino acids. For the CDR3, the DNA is TGTGCCAGCTCACAGACAGCTTACGAGCAGTACTTC. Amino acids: CASSQTAYEQYF.

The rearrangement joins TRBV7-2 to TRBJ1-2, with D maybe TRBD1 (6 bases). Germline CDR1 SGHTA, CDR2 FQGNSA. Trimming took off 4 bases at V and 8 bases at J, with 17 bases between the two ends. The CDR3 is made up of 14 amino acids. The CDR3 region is CASSSIQQGGGYTF. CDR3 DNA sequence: TGTGCCAGCAGCTCTATCCAACAGGGTGGCGGCTACACCTTC.

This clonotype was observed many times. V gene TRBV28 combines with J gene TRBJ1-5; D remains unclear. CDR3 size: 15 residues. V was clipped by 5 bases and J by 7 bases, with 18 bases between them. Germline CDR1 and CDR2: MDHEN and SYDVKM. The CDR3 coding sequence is TGTGCCAGCAGTCTGCACCCGCTCCTCAGGCAGCCCCAGCATTTT. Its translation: CASSLHPLLRQPQHF.

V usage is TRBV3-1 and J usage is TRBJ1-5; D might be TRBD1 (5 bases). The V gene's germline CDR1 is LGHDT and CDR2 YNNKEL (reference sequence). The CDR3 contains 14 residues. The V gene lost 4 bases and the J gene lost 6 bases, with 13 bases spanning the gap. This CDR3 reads CASSLPGGGQPQHF. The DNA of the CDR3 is TGTGCCAGCAGCCTCCCCGGGGGAGGTCAGCCCCAGCATTTT.

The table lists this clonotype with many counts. The CDR3 sequence is CASSREGQMLRDYGYTF. CDR3 DNA sequence: TGCGCCAGCAGCCGGGAGGGGCAGATGCTTCGGGACTATGGCTACACCTTC. The chain carries TRBV5-1 and TRBJ1-2, with TRBD1 as a possible D gene (5 bases). This CDR3 has 17 residues. The germline V gene has CDR1 SGHRS and CDR2 YFSETQ. Deletions cut 4 bases from V and 3 bases from J, with 22 bases between.

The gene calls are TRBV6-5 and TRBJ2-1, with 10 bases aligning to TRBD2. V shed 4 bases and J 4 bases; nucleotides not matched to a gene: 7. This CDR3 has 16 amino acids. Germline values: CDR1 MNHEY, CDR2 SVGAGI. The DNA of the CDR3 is TGTGCCAGCAGTTCCCCTCCTAGCGGGGGATACAATGAGCAGTTCTTC. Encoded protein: CASSSPPSGGYNEQFF.

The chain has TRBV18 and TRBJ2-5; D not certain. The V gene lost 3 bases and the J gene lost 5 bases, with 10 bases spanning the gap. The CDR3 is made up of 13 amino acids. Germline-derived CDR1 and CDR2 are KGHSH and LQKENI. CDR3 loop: CASSPENGETQYF. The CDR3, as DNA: TGTGCCAGCTCACCTGAGAACGGTGAGACCCAGTACTTC.

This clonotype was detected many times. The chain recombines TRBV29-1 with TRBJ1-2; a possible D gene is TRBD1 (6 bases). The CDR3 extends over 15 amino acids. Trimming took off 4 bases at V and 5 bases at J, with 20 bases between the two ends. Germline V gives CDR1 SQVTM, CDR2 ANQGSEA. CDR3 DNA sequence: TGCAGCGTTGCGGCTCGGGACACAAAGATTTATGGCTACACCTTC. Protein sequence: CSVAARDTKIYGYTF.

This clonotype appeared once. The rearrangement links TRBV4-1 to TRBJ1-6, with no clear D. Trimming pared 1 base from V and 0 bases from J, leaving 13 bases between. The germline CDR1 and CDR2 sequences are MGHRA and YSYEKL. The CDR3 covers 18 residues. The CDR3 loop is CASSQGVNIHSYNSPLHF. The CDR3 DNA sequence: TGCGCCAGCAGCCAAGGGGTCAACATCCACTCCTATAATTCACCCCTCCACTTT.

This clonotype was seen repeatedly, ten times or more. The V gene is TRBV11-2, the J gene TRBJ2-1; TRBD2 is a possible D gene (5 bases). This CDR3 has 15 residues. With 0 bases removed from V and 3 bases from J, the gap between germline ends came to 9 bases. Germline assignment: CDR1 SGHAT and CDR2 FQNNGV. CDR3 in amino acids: CASSLEEAVYNEQFF. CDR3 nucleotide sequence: TGTGCCAGCAGCTTAGAGGAAGCGGTCTACAATGAGCAGTTCTTC.

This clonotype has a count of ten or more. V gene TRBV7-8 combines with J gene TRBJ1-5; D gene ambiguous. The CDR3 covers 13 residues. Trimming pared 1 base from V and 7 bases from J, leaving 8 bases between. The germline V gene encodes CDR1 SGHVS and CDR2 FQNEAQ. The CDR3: CASSLGREQPQHF. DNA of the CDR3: TGTGCCAGCAGCTTAGGTCGCGAACAGCCCCAGCATTTT.

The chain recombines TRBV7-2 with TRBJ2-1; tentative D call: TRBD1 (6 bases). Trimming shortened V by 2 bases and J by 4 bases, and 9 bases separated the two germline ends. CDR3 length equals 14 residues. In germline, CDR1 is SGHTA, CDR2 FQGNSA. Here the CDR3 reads CASSLRDKYNEQFF. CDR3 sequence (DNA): TGTGCCAGCAGCTTACGGGACAAATACAATGAGCAGTTCTTC.

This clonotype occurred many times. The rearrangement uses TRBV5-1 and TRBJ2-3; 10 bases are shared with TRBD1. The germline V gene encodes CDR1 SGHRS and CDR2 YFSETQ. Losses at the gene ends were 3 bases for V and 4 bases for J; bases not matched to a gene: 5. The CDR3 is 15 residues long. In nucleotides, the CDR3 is TGCGCCAGCAGCTGGAGACAGGGGGCGGCAGATACGCAGTATTTT. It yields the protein CASSWRQGAADTQYF. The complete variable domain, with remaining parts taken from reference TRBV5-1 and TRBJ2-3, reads KAGVTQTPRYLIKTRGQQVTLSCSPISGHRSVSWYQQTPGQGLQFLFEYFSETQRNKGNFPGRFSGRQFSNSRSEMNVSTLELGDSALYLCASSWRQGAADTQYFGPGTRLTVL.

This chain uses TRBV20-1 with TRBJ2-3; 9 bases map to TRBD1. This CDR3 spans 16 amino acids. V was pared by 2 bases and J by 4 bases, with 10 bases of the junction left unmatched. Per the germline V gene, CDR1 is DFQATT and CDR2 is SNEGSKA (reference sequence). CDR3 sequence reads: CSARKGQGFWSDTQYF. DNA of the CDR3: TGCAGTGCTAGAAAAGGACAGGGGTTCTGGTCAGATACGCAGTATTTT.

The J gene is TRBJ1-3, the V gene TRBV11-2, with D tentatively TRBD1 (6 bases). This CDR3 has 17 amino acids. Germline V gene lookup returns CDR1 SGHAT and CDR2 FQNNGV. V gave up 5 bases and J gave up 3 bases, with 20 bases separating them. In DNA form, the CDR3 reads TGTGCCAGCAGCCCCGTCCAGTGGACAGCGGATGGAAACACCATATATTTT. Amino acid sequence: CASSPVQWTADGNTIYF.

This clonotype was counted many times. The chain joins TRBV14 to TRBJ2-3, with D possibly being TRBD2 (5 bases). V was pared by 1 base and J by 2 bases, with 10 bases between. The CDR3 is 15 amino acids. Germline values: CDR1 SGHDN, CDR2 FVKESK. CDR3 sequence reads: CASSQATISTDTQYF. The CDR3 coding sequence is TGTGCCAGCAGCCAAGCGACTATCTCCACAGATACGCAGTATTTT.

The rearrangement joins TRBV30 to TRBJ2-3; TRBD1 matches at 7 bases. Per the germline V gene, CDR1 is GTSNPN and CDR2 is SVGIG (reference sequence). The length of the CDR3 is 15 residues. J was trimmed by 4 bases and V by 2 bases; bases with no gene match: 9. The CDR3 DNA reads TGTGCCTGGAGTCAGGCAGGGGGTACGGCAGATACGCAGTATTTT. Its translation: CAWSQAGGTADTQYF. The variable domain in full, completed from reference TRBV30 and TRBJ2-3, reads SQTIHQWPATLVQPVGSPLSLECTVEGTSNPNLYWYRQAAGRGLQLLFYSVGIGQISSEVPQNLSASRPQDRQFILSSKKLLLSDSGFYLCAWSQAGGTADTQYFGPGTRLTVL.

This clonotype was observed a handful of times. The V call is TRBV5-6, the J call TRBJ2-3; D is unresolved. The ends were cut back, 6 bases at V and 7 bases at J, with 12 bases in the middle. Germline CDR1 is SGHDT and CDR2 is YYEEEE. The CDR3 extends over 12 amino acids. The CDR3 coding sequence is TGTGCCAGCACCTGGGGTGAGAATACGCAGTATTTT. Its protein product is CASTWGENTQYF.

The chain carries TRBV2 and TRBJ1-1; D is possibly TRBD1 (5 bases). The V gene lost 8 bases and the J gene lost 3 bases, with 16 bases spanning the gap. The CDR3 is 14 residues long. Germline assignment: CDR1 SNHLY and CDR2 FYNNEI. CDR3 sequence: CASGHRGGDTEAFF. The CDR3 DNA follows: TGTGCCAGCGGCCATAGGGGCGGGGACACTGAAGCTTTCTTT.

CDR3 nucleotide sequence: TGTGCCAGCAGCTTAGTACGGGAGGCCAATCAGCCCCAGCATTTT. It specifies CASSLVREANQPQHF. The chain uses TRBV7-2 and TRBJ1-5; D gene uncertain. Per the germline V gene, CDR1 is SGHTA and CDR2 is FQGNSA. V was shortened by 1 base and J by 3 bases, with 10 bases between the two germline ends. This CDR3 region has 15 residues.

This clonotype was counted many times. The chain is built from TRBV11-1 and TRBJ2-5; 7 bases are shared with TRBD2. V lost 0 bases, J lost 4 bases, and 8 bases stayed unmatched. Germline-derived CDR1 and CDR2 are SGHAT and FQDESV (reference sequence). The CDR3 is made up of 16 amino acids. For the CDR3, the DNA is TGTGCCAGCAGCTTAGCACCGGGACTAACTGGAGAGACCCAGTACTTC. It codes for CASSLAPGLTGETQYF. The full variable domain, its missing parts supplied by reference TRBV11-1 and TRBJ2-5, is EAEVAQSPRYKITEKSQAVAFWCDPISGHATLYWYRQILGQGPELLVQFQDESVVDDSQLPKDRFSAERLKGVDSTLKIQPAELGDSAMYLCASSLAPGLTGETQYFGPGTRLLVL.